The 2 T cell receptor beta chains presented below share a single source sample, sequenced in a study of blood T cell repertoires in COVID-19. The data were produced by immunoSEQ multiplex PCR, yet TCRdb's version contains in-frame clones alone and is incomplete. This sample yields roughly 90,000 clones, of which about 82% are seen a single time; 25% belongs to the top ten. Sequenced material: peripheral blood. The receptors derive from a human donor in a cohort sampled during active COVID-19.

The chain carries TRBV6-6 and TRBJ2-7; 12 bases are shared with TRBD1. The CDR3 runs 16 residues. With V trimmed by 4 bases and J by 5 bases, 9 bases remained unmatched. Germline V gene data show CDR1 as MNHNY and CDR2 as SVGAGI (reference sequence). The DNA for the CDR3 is TGTGCCAGCAGTTCCTGGTCGGGACAGGGGGCACACGAGCAGTACTTC. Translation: CASSSWSGQGAHEQYF.

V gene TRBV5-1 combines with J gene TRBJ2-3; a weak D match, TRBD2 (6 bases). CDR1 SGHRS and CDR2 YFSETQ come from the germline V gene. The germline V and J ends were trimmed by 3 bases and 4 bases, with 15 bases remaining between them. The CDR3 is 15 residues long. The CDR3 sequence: CASSSGDRSPDTQYF. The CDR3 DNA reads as TGCGCCAGCAGCTCGGGGGACCGTTCCCCAGATACGCAGTATTTT.